Included here is one T cell receptor beta chain sequence, with context. The sample is drawn from a study of shared clonotypes between healthy human individuals. Trimming stripped 0 bases from V and 8 bases from J, with 19 bases between. Germline-derived CDR1 and CDR2 are SEHNR and FQNEAQ (reference sequence). This CDR3 contains 16 residues. Naive CD8 cells, CD45RO-negative and positively selected for CCR7, excluded terminally differentiated effector memory CD45RA+ cells. Genomic DNA of every subset was divided equally among multiple immunoSEQ plates. Here immunoSEQ multiplex PCR was the method, and the copy in TCRdb shows in-frame clones only, minus some. The table has a few million clones, 93% seen once.

The rearrangement joins TRBV7-9 to TRBJ1-2, with unresolved D. Material: naive CD8+ T cells from PBMCs. This TCR was recovered from a man between 18 and 35 years old in good health. Some clones in this sample may be carry-over from other donors' samples. Written as DNA, the CDR3 is TGTGCCAGCAGCTTAGCGCAGGCGGTTACTATGGACGGCTACACCTTC. Protein product: CASSLAQAVTMDGYTF.